The clone carrying this T cell receptor beta chain has just a few counts. Assay: immunoSEQ multiplex PCR; the TCRdb copy retains only in-frame clones and omits some. The sample lists roughly 47,000 clones, 87% seen once, with roughly 10% in the top ten. The sample is drawn from a study of control samples from healthy donors and cancer patients. CDR3 length: 14 residues. Germline V lookup: CDR1 SQVTM, CDR2 ANQGSEA. Trimming took 5 bases from V and 7 from J; bases not matched to a gene: 10. The sequence derives from a woman aged 60-70 years with lung cancer. The chain recombines TRBV29-1 with TRBJ2-2; 7 bases fit TRBD1. The sequenced sample was PBMCs. CDR3 protein: CSVSGTVKGGELFF. DNA for the CDR3: TGCAGCGTTTCCGGGACAGTAAAAGGCGGGGAGCTGTTTTTT.